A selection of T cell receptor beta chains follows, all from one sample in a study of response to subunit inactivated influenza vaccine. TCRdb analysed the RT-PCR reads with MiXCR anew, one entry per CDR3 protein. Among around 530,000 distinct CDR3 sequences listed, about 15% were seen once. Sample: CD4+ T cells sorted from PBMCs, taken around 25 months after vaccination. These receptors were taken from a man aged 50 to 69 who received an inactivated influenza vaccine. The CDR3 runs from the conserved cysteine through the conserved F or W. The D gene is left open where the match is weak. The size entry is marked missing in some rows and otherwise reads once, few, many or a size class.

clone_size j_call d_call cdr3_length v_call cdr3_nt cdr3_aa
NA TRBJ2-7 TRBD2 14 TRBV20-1 TGCAGTGCCGCAGGCCGCGGGAGTAGTTACGAGCAGTACTTC CSAAGRGSSYEQYF
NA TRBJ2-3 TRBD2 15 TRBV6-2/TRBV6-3 TGTGCCAGCAGAGGGACTAGCGGGAGAACAGATACGCAGTATTTT CASRGTSGRTDTQYF
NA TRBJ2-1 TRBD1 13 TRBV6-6 TGTGCCAGCAGACGGGACAGAATATCCGAGCAGTTCTTC CASRRDRISEQFF
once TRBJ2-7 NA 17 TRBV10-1 TGCGCCAGCAGTGAGTTCCGTATTAAGATCCCCATCTACGAGCAGTACTTC CASSEFRIKIPIYEQYF
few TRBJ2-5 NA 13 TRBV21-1 TGTGCCAGCAGCACAGGGGCTAGGGAGACCCAGTACTTC CASSTGARETQYF
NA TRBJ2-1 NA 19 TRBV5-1 TGCGCCAGCAGCTCGACCCTAGTCACAGGGTTTAGGACCTACAATGAGCAGTTCTTC CASSSTLVTGFRTYNEQFF
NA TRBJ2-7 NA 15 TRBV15 TGTGCCACCAGGGACCCAAGGGGGGCTCGGTACGAGCAGTACTTC CATRDPRGARYEQYF
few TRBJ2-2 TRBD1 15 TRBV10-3 TGTGCCATCAGTGGCACCGGGACAGGGTCGGGGGAGCTGTTTTTT CAISGTGTGSGELFF
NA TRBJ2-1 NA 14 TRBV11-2 TGTGCCAGCAGCTCTGGGCTTCGGGGTCTTGAGCAGTTCTTC CASSSGLRGLEQFF
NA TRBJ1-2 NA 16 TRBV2 TGTGCCAGCACCGAGAGTTTCTGGGACCCCAGCTATGGCTACACCTTC CASTESFWDPSYGYTF
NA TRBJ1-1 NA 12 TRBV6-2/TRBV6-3 TGTGCCAGCAGTTACAACAGCGGGGAAGCTTTCTTT CASSYNSGEAFF
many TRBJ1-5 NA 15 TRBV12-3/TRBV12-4 TGTGCCAGCAGTTCGGGACAAGGGGACAATCAGCCCCAGCATTTT CASSSGQGDNQPQHF
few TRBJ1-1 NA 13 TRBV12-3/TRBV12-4 TGTGCCAGCTCCAGGTTAATGAACACTGAAGCTTTCTTT CASSRLMNTEAFF
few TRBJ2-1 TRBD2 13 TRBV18 TGTGCCAGCTCCGCTAGCGGGTACAATGAGCAGTTCTTC CASSASGYNEQFF
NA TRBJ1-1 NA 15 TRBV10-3 TGTGCCATCCGAGAATTCCGGGGGGGCGACACTGAACCTTTCTTT CAIREFRGGDTEPFF
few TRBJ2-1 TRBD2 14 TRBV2 TGTGCCAGCAGTTCTAGCGGGAGGGCTAATGAGCAGTTCTTC CASSSSGRANEQFF
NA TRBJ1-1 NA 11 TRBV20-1 TGCAGTGCTTACACTAACACTGAAGCTTTCTTT CSAYTNTEAFF
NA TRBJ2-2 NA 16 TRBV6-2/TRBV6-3 TGTGCCAGCAGTTACCGAACCGGGGCATTGACCGGGGAGCTGTTTTTT CASSYRTGALTGELFF
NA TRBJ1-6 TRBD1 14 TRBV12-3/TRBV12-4 TGTGCCAGCAGGACAGGGACTTATAATTCACCCCTCCACTTT CASRTGTYNSPLHF
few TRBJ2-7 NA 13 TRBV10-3 TGTGCCAGTGGTTTGGACTTCGCCTACGAGCAGTACTTC CASGLDFAYEQYF
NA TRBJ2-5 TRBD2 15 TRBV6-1 TGTGCCACCACTCAACAAACTAGCGGTAAAGAGACCCAGTACTTC CATTQQTSGKETQYF
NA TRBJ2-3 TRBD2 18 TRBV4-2 TGTGCCAGCAGCCAAGATCAGTCGAGCGGGAGCCGTCCAGATACGCAGTATTTT CASSQDQSSGSRPDTQYF
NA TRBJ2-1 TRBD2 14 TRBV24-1 TGTGCCACCAGTACTAGCGGGGGGTACAATGAGCAGTTCTTC CATSTSGGYNEQFF
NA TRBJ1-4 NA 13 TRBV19 TGTGCCAGCATCGACAGTCCTAATGAAAAACTGTTTTTT CASIDSPNEKLFF
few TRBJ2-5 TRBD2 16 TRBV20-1 TGCAGTGCTACAATTAGCGGGGGGAATAGCAAAGAGACCCAGTACTTC CSATISGGNSKETQYF
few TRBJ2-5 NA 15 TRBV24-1 TGTGCCACCAGTGACCCCCTGGGGGGACTGGAGACCCAGTACTTC CATSDPLGGLETQYF
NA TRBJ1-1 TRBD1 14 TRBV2 TGTGCCAGCACCAACCGACAGGGTAACACTGAAGCTTTCTTT CASTNRQGNTEAFF
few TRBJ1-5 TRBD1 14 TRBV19 TGTGCCAGTAGTCGGTTTCAGGGGGGCCAGCCCCAGCATTTT CASSRFQGGQPQHF
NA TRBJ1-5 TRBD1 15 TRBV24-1 TGTGCCACCAGTGCGGGACAGGGCGGCCATCAGCCCCAGCATTTT CATSAGQGGHQPQHF
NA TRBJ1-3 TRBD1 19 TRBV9 TGTGCCAGCAGGTCCCGTCGAGTCCCGACAGGGGCGAACGGAAACACCATATATTTT CASRSRRVPTGANGNTIYF
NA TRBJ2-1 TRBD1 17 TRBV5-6 TGTGCCAGCAGCCCCAAGCACAGGGGGATCTCCTACAATGAGCAGTTCTTC CASSPKHRGISYNEQFF
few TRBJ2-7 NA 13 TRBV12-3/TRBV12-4 TGTGCCAGCACCTTCTCCATCCGGGACGAGCAGTACTTC CASTFSIRDEQYF
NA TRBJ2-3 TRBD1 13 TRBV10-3 TGTGCCATTGCGGGACAGGGGACAGATACGCAGTATTTT CAIAGQGTDTQYF
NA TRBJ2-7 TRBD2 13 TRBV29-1 TGCAGCGTGGGACTAGCAACCGCCTACGAGCAGTACTTC CSVGLATAYEQYF
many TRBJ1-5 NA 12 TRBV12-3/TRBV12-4 TGTGCCAGCAGCCTCGATCTTCAGCCCCAGCATTTT CASSLDLQPQHF
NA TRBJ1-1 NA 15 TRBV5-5 TGTGCCAGCAGCTTCTCGGGGCTCGGGGGGGCTGAAGCTTTCTTT CASSFSGLGGAEAFF
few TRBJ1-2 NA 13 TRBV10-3 TGTGCCATCACCCCGGACGGAAACTATGGCTACACCTTC CAITPDGNYGYTF
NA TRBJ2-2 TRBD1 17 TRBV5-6 TGTGCCAGCAGCTTCGATAACAGGGGGACGAGGACCGGGGAGCTGTTTTTT CASSFDNRGTRTGELFF
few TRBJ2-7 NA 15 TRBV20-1 TGCAGTGCGACACCTCAAGGTGTTTTCTCCTACGAGCAGTACTTC CSATPQGVFSYEQYF
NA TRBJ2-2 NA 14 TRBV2 TGTGCCAGTTTGGAAGGGCCGAACACCGGGGAGCTGTTTTTT CASLEGPNTGELFF
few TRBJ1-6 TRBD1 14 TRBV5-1 TGCGCCAGCCGACAGGGTTCGGCTAATTCACCCCTCCACTTT CASRQGSANSPLHF
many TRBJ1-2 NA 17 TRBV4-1 TGCGCCAGCAGCCAAGGATCTCCGCGTGGGGCCCTCTATGGCTACACCTTC CASSQGSPRGALYGYTF
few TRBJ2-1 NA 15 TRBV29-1 TGCAGCGTTGAAGATGACACGACAGTTATCAATGAGCAGTTCTTC CSVEDDTTVINEQFF
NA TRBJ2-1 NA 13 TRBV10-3 TGTGCCATCAGTGATAAGCGGGACAATGAGCAGTTCTTC CAISDKRDNEQFF
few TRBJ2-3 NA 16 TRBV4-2 TGTGCCAGCAGAGGAACGGGGGACGGGAGCACAGATACGCAGTATTTT CASRGTGDGSTDTQYF
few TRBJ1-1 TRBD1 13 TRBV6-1 TGTGCCAGCAGGGACAGGAGGAACACTGAAGCTTTCTTT CASRDRRNTEAFF
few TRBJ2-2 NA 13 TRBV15 TGTGCCACCAGCAGGGACTTCGGCGGGGAGCTGTTTTTT CATSRDFGGELFF
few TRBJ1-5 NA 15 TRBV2 TGTGCCAGCAGGGAACAGGGTGGGTTTGCCCAGCCCCAGCATTTT CASREQGGFAQPQHF
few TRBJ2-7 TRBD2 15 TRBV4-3 TGCGCCAGCAGCATGGCCAGCGGGGGGTTCTACGAGCAGTACTTC CASSMASGGFYEQYF
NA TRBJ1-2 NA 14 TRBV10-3 TGTGCCATCCGGATCAGTCAGCAGGGTGGTGGCTACACCTTC CAIRISQQGGGYTF
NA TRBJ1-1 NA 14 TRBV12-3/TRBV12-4 TGTGCCAGCAGAAACCGGGCCCTGCGGACTGAAGCTTTCTTT CASRNRALRTEAFF
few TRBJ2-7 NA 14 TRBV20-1 TGCAGTGCTAGAGATGGGGTCCGGGCCTACGAGCAGTACTTC CSARDGVRAYEQYF
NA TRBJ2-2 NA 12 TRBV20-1 TGCAGTGCTAGAACCGGGGGTTGGGAGCTGTTTTTT CSARTGGWELFF
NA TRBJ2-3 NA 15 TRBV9 TGTGCCAGCAGCGGCCTCCCGGAGGGCACAGATACGCAGTATTTT CASSGLPEGTDTQYF
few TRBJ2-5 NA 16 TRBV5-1 TGCGCCAGCAGCCCCCATTGGGGGCGATTACAAGAGACCCAGTACTTC CASSPHWGRLQETQYF
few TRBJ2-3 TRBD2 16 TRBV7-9 TGTGCCAGCGTGCCGCTTAGCGGGGGAGCCACAGATACGCAGTATTTT CASVPLSGGATDTQYF
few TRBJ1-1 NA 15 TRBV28 TGTGCCAGCAGTCGAAGGGGGACGGGTATCCCTGAAGCTTTCTTT CASSRRGTGIPEAFF
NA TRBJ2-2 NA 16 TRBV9 TGTGCCAGCAGCGTAGAAGGGGTCCTCAACACCGGGGAGCTGTTTTTT CASSVEGVLNTGELFF
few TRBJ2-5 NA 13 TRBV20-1 TGCAGTGCCAGAGGAGACTATAAGGAGACCCAGTACTTC CSARGDYKETQYF